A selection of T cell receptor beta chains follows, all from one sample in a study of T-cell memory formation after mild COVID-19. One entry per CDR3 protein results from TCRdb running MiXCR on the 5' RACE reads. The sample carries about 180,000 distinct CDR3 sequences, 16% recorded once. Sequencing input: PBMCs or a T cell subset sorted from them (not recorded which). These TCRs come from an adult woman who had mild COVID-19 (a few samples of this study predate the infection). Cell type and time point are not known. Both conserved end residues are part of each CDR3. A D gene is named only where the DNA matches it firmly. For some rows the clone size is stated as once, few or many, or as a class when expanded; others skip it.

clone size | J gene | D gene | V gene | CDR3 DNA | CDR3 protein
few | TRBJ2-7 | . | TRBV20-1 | TGCAGTGCTCCCCTCAGGGCCTACGAGCAGTACTTC | CSAPLRAYEQYF
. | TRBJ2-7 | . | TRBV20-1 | TGCAGTGCCCCCGGCATGTCGGGGCAGAAGACCTACGAGCAGTACTTC | CSAPGMSGQKTYEQYF
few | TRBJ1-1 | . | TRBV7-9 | TGTGCCAGCAGCTCGTCCCCGGCAGCCACTGAAGCTTTCTTT | CASSSSPAATEAFF
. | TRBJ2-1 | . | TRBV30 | TGTGCTCGCGGGACAGCGGCCTACAATGAGCAGTTCTTC | CARGTAAYNEQFF
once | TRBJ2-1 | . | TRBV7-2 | TGTGCCAGCAGCCCATACGGCTACAATGAGCAGTTCTTC | CASSPYGYNEQFF
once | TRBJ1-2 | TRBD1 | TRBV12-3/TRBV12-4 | TGTGCCAGCAGTTTTTACAGGGGCCGGGACTATGGCTACACCTTC | CASSFYRGRDYGYTF
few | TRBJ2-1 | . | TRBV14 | TGTGCCAGCAGCCCTCGTCGTGAGAATAAAGGTAGATATGAGCAGTTCTTC | CASSPRRENKGRYEQFF
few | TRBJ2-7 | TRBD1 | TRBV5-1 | TGCGCCAGCAGCCTATTCGGGACAGGGGACGAGCAGTACTTC | CASSLFGTGDEQYF
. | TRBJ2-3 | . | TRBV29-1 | TGCAGCGTTGGAATTAGCGGAAGGACAGATACGCAGTATTTT | CSVGISGRTDTQYF
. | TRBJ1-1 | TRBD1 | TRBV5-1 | TGCGCCAGCAGCTTGGGACCCGTGGCAGGGGGCTCGAACACTGAAGCTTTCTTT | CASSLGPVAGGSNTEAFF
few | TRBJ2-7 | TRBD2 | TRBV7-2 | TGTGCCAGCAGCCCCTACGGGACTAGCGGGGGCTACGAGCAGTACTTC | CASSPYGTSGGYEQYF
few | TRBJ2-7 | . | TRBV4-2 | TGTGCCAGCAGCCAAGATATGGGGACCTACGAGCAGTACTTC | CASSQDMGTYEQYF
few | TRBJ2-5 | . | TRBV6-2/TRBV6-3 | TGTGCCAGCAGCCAACCTGGGACACCCCAAGAGACCCAGTACTTC | CASSQPGTPQETQYF
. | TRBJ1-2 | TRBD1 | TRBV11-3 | TGTGCCAGCAGCCCCGGGACAGACCCTTATGGCTACACCTTC | CASSPGTDPYGYTF
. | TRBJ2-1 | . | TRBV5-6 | TGTGCCAGCAGCTTCGTAGGAGAGAATGAGCAGTTCTTC | CASSFVGENEQFF
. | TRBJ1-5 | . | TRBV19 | TGTGCCAGTAGTCCGGGGCATAGCAATCAGCCCCAGCATTTT | CASSPGHSNQPQHF
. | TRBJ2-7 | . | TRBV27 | TGTGCCAGCAGTCCCTACGGGAAGGGGGTCTACGAGCAGTACTTC | CASSPYGKGVYEQYF
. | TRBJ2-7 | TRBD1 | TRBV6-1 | TGTGCCAGCACCCGGAGGGACAGGGGGGTCGTCAAGCAGTACTTC | CASTRRDRGVVKQYF
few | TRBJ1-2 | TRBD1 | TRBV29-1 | TGCAGCGTTTACGGGGACAGGGATAACTATGGCTACACCTTC | CSVYGDRDNYGYTF
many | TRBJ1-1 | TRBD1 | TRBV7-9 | TGTGCCAGCAGCTTAGCGGCAGGGGGGAACACTGAAGCTTTCTTT | CASSLAAGGNTEAFF
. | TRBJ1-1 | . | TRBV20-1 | TGCAGTGCTTCCCGACGGGGGAACACTGAAGCTTTCTTT | CSASRRGNTEAFF
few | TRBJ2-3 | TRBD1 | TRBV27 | TGTGCCAGCAGTCGGACAGGGGGGGCAGATACGCAGTATTTT | CASSRTGGADTQYF
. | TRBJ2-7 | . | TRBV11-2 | TGTGCCAGCAGGCGACCGGGGGCCATCTCCTACGAGCAGTACTTC | CASRRPGAISYEQYF
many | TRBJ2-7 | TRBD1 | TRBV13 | TGTGCCAGCAGCCCTCGGGACAGTTCCTACGAGCAGTACTTC | CASSPRDSSYEQYF
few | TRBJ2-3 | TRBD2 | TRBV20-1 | TGCAGTGCTAGCTTCGCGGGGGGCGCAGATACGCAGTATTTT | CSASFAGGADTQYF
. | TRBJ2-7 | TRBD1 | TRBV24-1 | TGTGCCACCAGTGATCCCGGGACAGGGGGTGGCTACGAGCAGTACTTC | CATSDPGTGGGYEQYF
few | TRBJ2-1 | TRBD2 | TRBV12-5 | TGTGCTAGTGGTTTGGGCACTCTAGCGGGAGTCGGCAATGAGCAGTTCTTC | CASGLGTLAGVGNEQFF
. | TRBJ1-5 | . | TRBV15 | TGTGCCACCAGCAGAGGCCAGCAAGGTAATCAGCCCCAGCATTTT | CATSRGQQGNQPQHF
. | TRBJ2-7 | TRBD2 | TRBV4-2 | TGTGCCAGCAGCCAAGAGGGGCTAGCGGGGACCTACGAGCAGTACTTC | CASSQEGLAGTYEQYF
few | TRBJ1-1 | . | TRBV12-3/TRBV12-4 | TGTGCCAGCAGTAGGGGGGGGGTTACGAACACTGAAGCTTTCTTT | CASSRGGVTNTEAFF
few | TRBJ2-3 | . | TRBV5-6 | TGTGCCAGCAGCTTGATACGGGGGCGAACAGATACGCAGTATTTT | CASSLIRGRTDTQYF
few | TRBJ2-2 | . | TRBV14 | TGTGCCAGCAGCCAACCTATTACCGGGGAGCTGTTTTTT | CASSQPITGELFF
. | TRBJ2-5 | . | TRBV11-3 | TGCGCCAGCAGCTTGGGAGAGAAAGAGACCCAGTACTTC | CASSLGEKETQYF
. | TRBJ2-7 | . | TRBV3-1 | TGTGCCAGCAGCCAAGGCCCTGTATGGGCCAGGGTACTATCCTACGAGCAGTACTTC | CASSQGPVWARVLSYEQYF
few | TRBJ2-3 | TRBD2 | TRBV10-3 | TGTGCCATCAAGGCTAGCGGGGGGACAGATACGCAGTATTTT | CAIKASGGTDTQYF
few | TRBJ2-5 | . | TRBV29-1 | TGCAGCGTAGCCATTCAAGAGACCCAGTACTTC | CSVAIQETQYF
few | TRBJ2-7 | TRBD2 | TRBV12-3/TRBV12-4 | TGTGCCAGCAGAGCCGGGACTACCTCCTACGAGCAGTACTTC | CASRAGTTSYEQYF
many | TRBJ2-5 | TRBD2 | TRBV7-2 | TGTGCCAGCAGCCCTAAGCGTGCGGGGGATCAAGAGACCCAGTACTTC | CASSPKRAGDQETQYF
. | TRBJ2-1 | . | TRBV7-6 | TGTGCCAGCAGCCCTCGGTACCCCTCGGGGTACAATGAGCAGTTCTTC | CASSPRYPSGYNEQFF
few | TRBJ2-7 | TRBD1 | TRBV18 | TGTGCCAGCTCGCCGAGACAGGGGACGTACGAGCAGTACTTC | CASSPRQGTYEQYF
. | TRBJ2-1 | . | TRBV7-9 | TGTGCCAGCAGCCACTCGGTTCCGGGAAGGAATGAGCAGTTCTTC | CASSHSVPGRNEQFF
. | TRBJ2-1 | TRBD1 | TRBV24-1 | TGTGCCACCAGTGATACGGACAGGGTTATCAATGAGCAGTTCTTC | CATSDTDRVINEQFF
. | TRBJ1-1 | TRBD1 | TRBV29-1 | TGCAGCGTGGGGACAGGGGGATCCACTGAAGCTTTCTTT | CSVGTGGSTEAFF
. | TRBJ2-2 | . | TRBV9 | TGTGCCAGCAGCGCGACTGGCCCGTCCACCGGGGAGCTGTTTTTT | CASSATGPSTGELFF
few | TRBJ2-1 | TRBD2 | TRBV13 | TGTGCCAGCAGCTCCACTCTAGTAGCGGGGGGACATAAGACCTACAATGAGCAGTTCTTC | CASSSTLVAGGHKTYNEQFF
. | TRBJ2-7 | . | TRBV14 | TGTGCCAGCAGCCAAGGCAATTCCTACGAGCAGTACTTC | CASSQGNSYEQYF
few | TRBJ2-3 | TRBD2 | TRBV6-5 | TGTGCCAGCAGTTTGACTAGCGGGGTTGGCACAGATACGCAGTATTTT | CASSLTSGVGTDTQYF
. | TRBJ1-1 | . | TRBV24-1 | TGTGCCACCAGTGATTCAGGACACCCCACTGAAGCTTTCTTT | CATSDSGHPTEAFF
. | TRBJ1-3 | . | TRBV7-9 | TGTGCCAGCAGCTTAGCGAGGGGCGCACCTGGAAACACCATATATTTT | CASSLARGAPGNTIYF
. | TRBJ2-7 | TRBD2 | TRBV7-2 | TGTGCCAGCAAGACTAGCGGGAGGGGGTACGAGCAGTACTTC | CASKTSGRGYEQYF
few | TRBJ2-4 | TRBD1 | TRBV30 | TGTGCCTGGAGTGAGGGGACAGTTATTCTAGCCAAAAACATTCAGTACTTC | CAWSEGTVILAKNIQYF